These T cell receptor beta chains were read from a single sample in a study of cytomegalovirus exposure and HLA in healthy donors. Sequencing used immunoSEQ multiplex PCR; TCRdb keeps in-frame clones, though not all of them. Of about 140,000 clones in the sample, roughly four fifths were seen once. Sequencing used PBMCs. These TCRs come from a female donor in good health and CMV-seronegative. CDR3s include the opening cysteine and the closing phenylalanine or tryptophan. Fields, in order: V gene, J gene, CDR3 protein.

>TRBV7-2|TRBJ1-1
CASSLQGNTEAFF
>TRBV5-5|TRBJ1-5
CASSLGGGAYSNQPQHF
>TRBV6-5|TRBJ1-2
CASSAGVYDYGYTF
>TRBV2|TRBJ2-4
CASSPTGGQGNIQYF
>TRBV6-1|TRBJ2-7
CASSQQGLAYEQYF
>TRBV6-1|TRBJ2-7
CASSLDSEQYF
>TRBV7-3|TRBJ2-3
CASSLKLAGTQGLAGTSTDTQYF
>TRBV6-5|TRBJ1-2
CASSYSRTGMFHGYTF
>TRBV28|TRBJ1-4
CASRPGGENEKLFF
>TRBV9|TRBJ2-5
CASSPREGETQYF
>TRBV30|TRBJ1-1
CAWQIRQLQGFAEAFF
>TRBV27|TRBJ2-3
CASSPFGGGRTSTDTQYF
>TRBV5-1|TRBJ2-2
CASSVDRPNTGELFF
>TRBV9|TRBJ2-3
CASSVDVAGGGDTQYF